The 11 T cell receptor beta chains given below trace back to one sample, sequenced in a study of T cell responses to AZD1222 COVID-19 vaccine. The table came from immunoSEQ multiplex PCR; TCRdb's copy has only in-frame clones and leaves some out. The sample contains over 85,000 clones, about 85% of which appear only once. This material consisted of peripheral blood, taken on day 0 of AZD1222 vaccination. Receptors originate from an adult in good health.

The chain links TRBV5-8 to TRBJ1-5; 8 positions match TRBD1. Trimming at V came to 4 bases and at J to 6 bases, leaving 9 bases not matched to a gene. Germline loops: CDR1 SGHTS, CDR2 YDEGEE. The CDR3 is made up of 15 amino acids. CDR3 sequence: CASSHLRGRGQPQHF. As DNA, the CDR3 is TGTGCCAGCAGCCACCTCAGGGGGCGCGGTCAGCCCCAGCATTTT.

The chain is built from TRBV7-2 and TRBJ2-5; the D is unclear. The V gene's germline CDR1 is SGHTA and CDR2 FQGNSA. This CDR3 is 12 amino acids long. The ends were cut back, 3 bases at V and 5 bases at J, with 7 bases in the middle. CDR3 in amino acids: CASSLVLETQYF. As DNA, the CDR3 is TGTGCCAGCAGCTTGGTTTTGGAGACCCAGTACTTC.

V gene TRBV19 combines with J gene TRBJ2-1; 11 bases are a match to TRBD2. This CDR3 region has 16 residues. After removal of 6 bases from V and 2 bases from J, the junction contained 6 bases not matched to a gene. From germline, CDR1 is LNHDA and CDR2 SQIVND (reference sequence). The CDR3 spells CASRPGSGRAYNEQFF. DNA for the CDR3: TGTGCCAGTAGACCCGGTAGCGGGAGGGCCTACAATGAGCAGTTCTTC.

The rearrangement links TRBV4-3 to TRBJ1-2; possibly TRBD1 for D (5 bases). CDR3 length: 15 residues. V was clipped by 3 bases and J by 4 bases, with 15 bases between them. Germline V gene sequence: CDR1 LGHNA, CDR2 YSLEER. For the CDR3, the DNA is TGCGCCAGCAGCCAGACTGGGACCACCCCCTATGGCTACACCTTC. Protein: CASSQTGTTPYGYTF.

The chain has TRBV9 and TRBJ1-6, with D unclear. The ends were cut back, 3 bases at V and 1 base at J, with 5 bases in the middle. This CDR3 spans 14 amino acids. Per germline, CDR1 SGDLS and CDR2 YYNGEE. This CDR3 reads CASSAWSYNSPLHF. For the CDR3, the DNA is TGTGCCAGCAGCGCCTGGTCCTATAATTCACCCCTCCACTTT.

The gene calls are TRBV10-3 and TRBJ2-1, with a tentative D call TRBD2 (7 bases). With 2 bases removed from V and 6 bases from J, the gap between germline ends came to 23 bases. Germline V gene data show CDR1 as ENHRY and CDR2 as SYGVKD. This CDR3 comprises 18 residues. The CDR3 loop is CAISEALRGGEKSNEQFF. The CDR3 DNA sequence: TGTGCCATCAGTGAGGCTCTTAGGGGGGGCGAAAAGAGCAATGAGCAGTTCTTC.

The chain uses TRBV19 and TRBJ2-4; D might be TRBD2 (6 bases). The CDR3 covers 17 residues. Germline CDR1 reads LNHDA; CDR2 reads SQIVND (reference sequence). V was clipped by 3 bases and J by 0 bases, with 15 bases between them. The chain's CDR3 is CASSIGGSGIAKNIQYF. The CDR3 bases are TGTGCCAGTAGTATTGGAGGTAGCGGAATAGCCAAAAACATTCAGTACTTC.

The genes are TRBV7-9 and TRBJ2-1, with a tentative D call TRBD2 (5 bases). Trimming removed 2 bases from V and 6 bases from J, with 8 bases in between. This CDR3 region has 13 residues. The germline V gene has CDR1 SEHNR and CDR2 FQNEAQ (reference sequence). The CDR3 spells CASSLHAGNEQFF. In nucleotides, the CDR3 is TGTGCCAGCAGCTTACACGCGGGCAATGAGCAGTTCTTC.

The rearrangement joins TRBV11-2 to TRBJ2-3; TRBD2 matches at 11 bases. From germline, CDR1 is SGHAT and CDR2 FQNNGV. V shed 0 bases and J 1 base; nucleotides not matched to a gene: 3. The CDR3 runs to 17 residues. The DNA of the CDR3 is TGTGCCAGCAGCTTAGATACACTAGCGGGGGGCACAGATACGCAGTATTTT. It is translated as CASSLDTLAGGTDTQYF.

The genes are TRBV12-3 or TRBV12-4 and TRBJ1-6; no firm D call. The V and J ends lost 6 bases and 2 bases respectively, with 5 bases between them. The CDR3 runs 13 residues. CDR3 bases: TGTGCCAGCAGAACAGCCTATAATTCACCCCTCCACTTT. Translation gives CASRTAYNSPLHF.

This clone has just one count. Here the CDR3 reads CASSRRLAGLSRTNTGELFF. CDR3 coding DNA: TGTGCCAGCAGTCGCAGACTAGCGGGACTGAGTAGAACGAACACCGGGGAGCTGTTTTTT. The rearrangement joins TRBV28 to TRBJ2-2; 11 nucleotides agree with TRBD2. The CDR3 has 20 residues. The germline gives CDR1 MDHEN, CDR2 SYDVKM. V gave up 5 bases and J gave up 0 bases; unmatched junction bases: 14. The variable domain in full, completed from reference TRBV28 and TRBJ2-2, reads DVKVTQSSRYLVKRTGEKVFLECVQDMDHENMFWYRQDPGLGLRLIYFSYDVKMKEKGDIPEGYSVSREKKERFSLILESASTNQTSMYLCASSRRLAGLSRTNTGELFFGEGSRLTVL.